Given below is one TCR beta chain in context. These data come from a study of blood T cell repertoires in COVID-19. About the study: Nucleic acid was either cDNA or gDNA, and it came from T cells, B-cell-depleted T cells, or PBMCs.

Assay used: immunoSEQ multiplex PCR; TCRdb lists only in-frame clones, some missing. The sample records around 150,000 clones, approximately 86% being singletons. The germline V gene has CDR1 ENHRY and CDR2 SYGVKD. The ends were cut back, 1 base at V and 4 bases at J, with 11 bases in the middle. This CDR3 has 15 residues. Material: peripheral blood. This TCR was sampled from a man in his fifties or sixties with acute or convalescent COVID-19. This chain joins TRBV10-3 and TRBJ1-5; D gene unclear. The CDR3 here is CAISELLGLNQPQHF. DNA of the CDR3: TGTGCCATCAGTGAGTTACTAGGATTAAATCAGCCCCAGCATTTT.